These 2 T cell receptor beta chains were sequenced from one sample in a study of technical replicates of blood from four donors. Only in-frame clones appear in the TCRdb table, and some are missing; sequencing was by immunoSEQ multiplex PCR. In the table there are more than 15,000 clones, about 86% of which are singletons. The sequenced material came from PBMCs. Source of these receptors: a human donor in good health.

The chain is built from TRBV7-7 and TRBJ2-1; D may be TRBD1 (6 bases). Trimming took 5 bases from V and 7 from J, leaving 12 bases between them. CDR3 length equals 13 residues. Germline assignment: CDR1 SSHAT and CDR2 FNYEAQ (reference sequence). The CDR3 here is CASSPRQANEQFF. In DNA, the CDR3 is TGTGCCAGCAGCCCCCGACAGGCTAATGAGCAGTTCTTC.

The chain is built from TRBV6-5 and TRBJ2-7, with TRBD2 matching over 8 bases. The CDR3 spans 16 residues. Germline V gene lookup returns CDR1 MNHEY and CDR2 SVGAGI. V lost 0 bases and J lost 2; bases outside the gene matches: 6. CDR3 region: CASSYSSGGAAYEQYF. As DNA, the CDR3 is TGTGCCAGCAGTTACTCGAGCGGGGGCGCGGCCTACGAGCAGTACTTC.